This is a list of T cell receptor beta chains from one sample in a study of cytomegalovirus exposure and HLA in healthy donors. Some clones are missing from TCRdb's copy, which holds only in-frame ones; the method was immunoSEQ multiplex PCR. The sample records 150,000 to 200,000 clones, about 59% being singletons. What was sequenced was PBMCs. These receptors all come from a man aged 35 to 55 in good health and CMV-seronegative. The CDR3 runs from the conserved cysteine through the conserved F or W. The D gene is left open where the match is weak. Only some rows state a clone size, as once, few, many or a class for expanded clones.

>TRBV28|TRBJ2-2|.|.
TGTGCCAGCCGATTCGGGACTTTGAACACCGGGGAGCTGTTTTTT
CASRFGTLNTGELFF
>TRBV5-1|TRBJ2-7|TRBD1|.
TGCGCCAGCAGCTTGGCCGCCGGACAGGTCTACGAGCAGTACTTC
CASSLAAGQVYEQYF
>TRBV4-1|TRBJ2-1|TRBD2|.
TGCGCCAGCAGCCAAGATGGGAGCGGGGGCCCAAATGAGCAGTTCTTC
CASSQDGSGGPNEQFF
>TRBV7-9|TRBJ1-4|.|.
TGTTCCAGCAGCTTAGTTGGGCAGACACTGTTTTTT
CSSSLVGQTLFF
>TRBV4-2|TRBJ2-5|TRBD2|.
TGTGCCAGCAGCCAAGACGCTAGCGGGGGTCCTCAAGAGACCCAGTACTTC
CASSQDASGGPQETQYF
>TRBV19|TRBJ2-2|TRBD1|.
TGTGCCAGTAGTGCTGGACAGGGAGCCACCGGGGAGCTGTTTTTT
CASSAGQGATGELFF
>TRBV10-1|TRBJ2-7|TRBD2|.
TGCGCCAGCAGTGAGTCGAGGAGGCGGGGGTCCTACGAGCAGTACTTC
CASSESRRRGSYEQYF
>TRBV21-1|TRBJ2-7|.|.
TGTGCCAGCAGCTGCCCGGACCCTTTTCCGGGACACTACACCGCAAGCTCCTACGAGCAGTACTTC
CASSCPDPFPGHYTASSYEQYF
>TRBV27|TRBJ2-5|TRBD2|.
TGTGCCAGCAGTCCTGGGACTAGCGGCGCTCCGGAGACCCAGTACTTC
CASSPGTSGAPETQYF
>TRBV5-4|TRBJ2-7|TRBD2|.
TGTGCCAGCGCCTCCGGGACTACGAACTCCTACGAGCAGTACTTC
CASASGTTNSYEQYF
>TRBV28|TRBJ2-1|TRBD2|.
TGTGCCAGCAGTTTTGCTAGCGGCTACAATGAGCAGTTCTTC
CASSFASGYNEQFF
>TRBV4-3|TRBJ2-1|TRBD1|.
TGCGCCAGCAGCCAACTACCGGGACAGGGTTACAATGAGCAGTTCTTC
CASSQLPGQGYNEQFF
>TRBV25-1|TRBJ2-1|.|.
TGTGCCAGCAGTGAAGAAGGCGGCTCCTACAATGAGCAGTTCTTC
CASSEEGGSYNEQFF
>TRBV7-9|TRBJ1-1|.|.
TGTGCCAGCAGCCACGGTTCCGTCACTGAAGCTTTCTTT
CASSHGSVTEAFF
>TRBV5-1|TRBJ1-1|.|.
TGCGCCAGCAAAGGGCGGGAGGCTGAAGCTTTCTTT
CASKGREAEAFF
>TRBV5-4|TRBJ2-1|TRBD1|.
TGTGCCAGCAGCCCCCGAGGGGTCGTGAGACAGGGGTACAATGAGCAGTTCTTC
CASSPRGVVRQGYNEQFF
>TRBV30|TRBJ1-4|.|.
TGTGCCTGGAGTGTGACGGGTGGAGAAAAACTGTTTTTT
CAWSVTGGEKLFF
>TRBV5-6|TRBJ2-7|TRBD1|few
TGTGCCAGCAGCTTGAGCCCGCGACAGGGGTGGTACGAGCAGTACTTC
CASSLSPRQGWYEQYF
>TRBV6-1|TRBJ1-3|TRBD1|.
TGTGCCAGCAGTCGGACAGGGGACTCTGGAAACACCATATATTTT
CASSRTGDSGNTIYF
>TRBV2|TRBJ2-1|TRBD2|.
TGTGCCAGCAGTGAAAAAAGACTAGCGGGATACAATGAGCAGTTCTTC
CASSEKRLAGYNEQFF
>TRBV25-1|TRBJ2-2|.|.
TGTGCCAGCAGTGTCAGGGGGGAAGGCGGGGAGCTGTTTTTT
CASSVRGEGGELFF
>TRBV7-9|TRBJ2-3|TRBD2|.
TGTGCCAGCAGCGGGGGGGAGCGGGGGAGTCTAACGCAGTATTTT
CASSGGERGSLTQYF
>TRBV19|TRBJ2-6|TRBD2|few
TGTGCCAGTAGTATTCAGCTAGCGGGAGGACCTGGGGCCAACGTCCTGACTTTC
CASSIQLAGGPGANVLTF
>TRBV20-1|TRBJ2-5|TRBD1|few
TGCAGTGCCAGTGACAGGGGGGAATACTTC
CSASDRGEYF
>TRBV11-1|TRBJ2-1|.|.
TGTGCCAGCAGCTCCCCCCCTTGGGCCTCCTACAATGAGCAGTTCTTC
CASSSPPWASYNEQFF
>TRBV4-1|TRBJ1-1|.|.
TGCGCCAGCAGCCAGGCTCCCGCGGCCCCAAACACTGAAGCTTTCTTT
CASSQAPAAPNTEAFF
>TRBV2|TRBJ2-2|.|.
TGTGCCAGCAGAACAGGGACGGCGGCCGGGGAGCTGTTTTTT
CASRTGTAAGELFF
>TRBV5-1|TRBJ2-1|.|few
TGCGCCAGCAGCCCGGCTGTAGCGGCATACAATGAGCAGTTCTTC
CASSPAVAAYNEQFF
>TRBV5-5|TRBJ2-5|.|.
TGTGCCAGCAGGCGTTCCGGGACACTCCAAGAGACCCAGTACTTC
CASRRSGTLQETQYF
>TRBV27|TRBJ1-6|TRBD1|.
TGTGCCAGCAGTTTGCGATACGGGACAGGGTATTCACCCCTCCACTTT
CASSLRYGTGYSPLHF
>TRBV16|TRBJ2-6|.|.
TGTGCCAGCAGCCTTTACTCTGGGGCCAACGTCCTGACTTTC
CASSLYSGANVLTF
>TRBV4-2|TRBJ1-1|.|few
TGTGCCAGCAGCCAAGACGGGGTTAACACTGAAGCTTTCTTT
CASSQDGVNTEAFF
>TRBV14|TRBJ1-2|TRBD1|.
TGTGCCAGCAGCCAGGGACAGAACTATGGCTACACCTTC
CASSQGQNYGYTF
>TRBV10-3|TRBJ2-5|.|.
TGTGCCATCAGTGAGTCGAAGGCTACAGCCCAGTACTTC
CAISESKATAQYF
>TRBV30|TRBJ2-5|.|once
TGTGCCTGGAGACAACAAGAGACCCAGTACTTC
CAWRQQETQYF